The T cell receptor (beta chain) described here comes from a study of molecular identifiers for immune sequencing clone quantification. General study findings and limits: About a million naive cells reportedly did not prevent detection of spiked Jurkat TCR RNA from one cell. Clone sizes could be underestimated for highly expanded clones when identical TCR molecules share a barcode.

TCRdb re-analysed the PCR reads in MiXCR, keeping a single row per CDR3 protein. Counted here are about 320,000 distinct CDR3 sequences, about 21% occurring once; the ten biggest clones make up 0.81%. In regard to this clonotype: Its antigen is not known. Being one base from a much bigger clone, this may be a read error. The final CDR3 position lacks the conserved phenylalanine or tryptophan, pointing to a likely read error.

The V gene lost 7 bases and the J gene lost 2 bases, with 5 bases spanning the gap. This CDR3 spans 11 amino acids. Germline V CDR1 and CDR2: SEHNR, FQNEAQ (reference sequence). The sequencing sample was made of naive CD8+ T cells from blood, with Jurkat cell RNA spiked in. Subset noted: FACS-sorted CD8+CD4-CCR7+CD45RA+ naive T cells. The gene calls are TRBV7-9 and TRBJ1-1; unclear D gene. The receptor was derived from a human donor in good health. Some libraries in this study had Jurkat cell RNA spiked in. Here the CDR3 DNA reads TGTGCCAGCACTTCTAACACTGAAGCTTTCCTT. Translation: CASTSNTEAFL.